The rows below give T cell receptor beta chains drawn from one sample of a study of cytomegalovirus exposure and HLA in healthy donors. Libraries were prepared by immunoSEQ multiplex PCR; TCRdb keeps only in-frame clonotypes and omits some of them. This sample has 130,000 or so clones; approximately 9% occur once, and the top ten carry about 7.5%. Sequencing was performed on PBMCs. The receptor source for this set is a woman in her thirties or forties in good health and CMV-seropositive. Both conserved end residues are part of each CDR3. The D gene is left open where the match is weak. Some rows mark clone size as missing; the rest say once, few, many or name a class of expanded clone.

clone size	J gene	D gene	V gene	CDR3 protein	CDR3 DNA
.	TRBJ1-4	.	TRBV9	CASSVGRSGEKLFF	TGTGCCAGCAGCGTAGGTCGGTCGGGTGAAAAACTGTTTTTT
few	TRBJ2-3	TRBD2	TRBV7-2	CASSPPGGGLTDTQYF	TGTGCCAGCAGCCCCCCCGGGGGGGGCCTCACAGATACGCAGTATTTT
few	TRBJ1-4	TRBD1	TRBV5-6	CASSFGTGVGKLFF	TGTGCCAGCAGCTTCGGGACAGGGGTGGGAAAACTGTTTTTT
.	TRBJ2-3	.	TRBV29-1	CSVEYRELGTDTQYF	TGCAGCGTTGAGTACCGGGAGTTGGGCACAGATACGCAGTATTTT
.	TRBJ1-2	TRBD1	TRBV6-5	CASSYRGTGEGYTF	TGTGCCAGCAGTTATAGGGGGACAGGGGAAGGCTACACCTTC
.	TRBJ2-5	.	TRBV2	CASSAATGWQETQYF	TGTGCCAGCAGTGCCGCGACAGGTTGGCAAGAGACCCAGTACTTC
.	TRBJ1-1	.	TRBV5-1	CASSLDLGGGTEAFF	TGCGCCAGCAGCTTGGATCTCGGGGGAGGAACTGAAGCTTTCTTT
.	TRBJ1-3	.	TRBV5-1	CASRPQVNIGNTIYF	TGCGCCAGCAGGCCACAGGTTAATATTGGAAACACCATATATTTT
.	TRBJ2-3	TRBD2	TRBV5-1	CASSLELAGGWLTDTQYF	TGCGCCAGCAGCTTGGAACTAGCGGGGGGATGGTTGACAGATACGCAGTATTTT
.	TRBJ2-6	.	TRBV5-6	CASSSRLPVVLTF	TGTGCCAGCAGCTCGCGACTGCCCGTCGTCCTGACTTTC
few	TRBJ2-3	.	TRBV7-2	CASSLTADTDTQYF	TGTGCCAGCAGCTTAACTGCGGACACAGATACGCAGTATTTT
few	TRBJ1-1	.	TRBV18	CASSPEQGLNTEAFF	TGTGCCAGCTCACCAGAACAGGGACTAAACACTGAAGCTTTCTTT
.	TRBJ1-2	TRBD1	TRBV5-1	CASSPTGGTDCYTF	TGCGCCAGCAGCCCGACAGGGGGAACGGATTGCTACACCTTC
.	TRBJ1-3	.	TRBV19	CASTPYSGNTIYF	TGTGCCAGTACGCCCTACTCTGGAAACACCATATATTTT
few	TRBJ2-7	TRBD1	TRBV5-6	CASSQTPGQGAYEQYF	TGTGCCAGCAGCCAAACTCCGGGACAGGGGGCTTACGAGCAGTACTTC
once	TRBJ2-1	TRBD2	TRBV11-3	CASSLPSSGGREQFF	TGTGCCAGCAGCTTACCATCTAGCGGGGGACGCGAGCAGTTCTTC
.	TRBJ1-1	.	TRBV18	CASSPEAMNTEAFF	TGTGCCAGCTCACCAGAAGCCATGAACACTGAAGCTTTCTTT
few	TRBJ2-3	.	TRBV5-8	CASSLRGTTDTQYF	TGTGCCAGCAGCTTACGGGGGACCACAGATACGCAGTATTTT
.	TRBJ2-1	.	TRBV7-3	CASSLTPPNEQFF	TGTGCCAGCAGCTTAACCCCTCCCAATGAGCAGTTCTTC
.	TRBJ1-1	TRBD1	TRBV18	CASSYVRGRTEAFF	TGTGCCAGCTCATATGTCAGGGGGCGGACTGAAGCTTTCTTT
.	TRBJ2-3	TRBD2	TRBV5-8	CASSLGGGSTDTQYF	TGTGCCAGCAGCTTGGGCGGGGGGTCCACAGATACGCAGTATTTT
few	TRBJ2-3	.	TRBV6-1	CASSEGGSLFGQYF	TGTGCCAGCAGTGAAGGGGGCAGTCTATTTGGGCAGTATTTT
many	TRBJ1-5	.	TRBV7-9	CASSSTDQPQHF	TGTGCCAGCAGCTCGACAGATCAGCCCCAGCATTTT
.	TRBJ2-3	TRBD2	TRBV7-7	CASSLAAGVLLDTQYF	TGTGCCAGCAGCTTAGCAGCGGGGGTATTGCTTGATACGCAGTATTTT
few	TRBJ1-5	TRBD1	TRBV29-1	CSVGQGANQPQHF	TGCAGCGTTGGACAGGGGGCTAATCAGCCCCAGCATTTT
.	TRBJ1-4	.	TRBV6-5	CASSSSAGAFGEKLFF	TGTGCCAGCAGTTCCTCCGCGGGGGCCTTCGGGGAAAAACTGTTTTTT
few	TRBJ1-3	TRBD1	TRBV2	CASNPDRGPGNTIYF	TGTGCCAGCAACCCTGACAGGGGGCCTGGAAACACCATATATTTT
.	TRBJ1-1	.	TRBV19	CASRRLGADTEAFF	TGTGCCAGTAGGAGGCTAGGGGCAGACACTGAAGCTTTCTTT
.	TRBJ2-1	.	TRBV5-1	CASSPEGNSYNEQFF	TGCGCCAGCAGCCCCGAGGGCAACTCCTACAATGAGCAGTTCTTC
few	TRBJ2-4	TRBD2	TRBV6-5	CATQRGDQNIQYF	TGTGCCACTCAGCGGGGGGACCAAAACATTCAGTACTTC
.	TRBJ2-3	TRBD2	TRBV29-1	CSVDQTGTRYF	TGCAGCGTCGACCAGACTGGGACTAGGTACTTT
few	TRBJ2-5	.	TRBV5-1	CASSLVPGVHETQYF	TGCGCCAGCAGCTTGGTTCCGGGAGTCCACGAGACCCAGTACTTC
.	TRBJ2-4	.	TRBV4-2	CASSQDFTGIDAKNIQYF	TGTGCCAGCAGCCAAGACTTTACGGGGATAGATGCCAAAAACATTCAGTACTTC
few	TRBJ1-1	.	TRBV6-1	CASSENGGAGRAEAFF	TGTGCCAGCAGTGAAAATGGGGGCGCAGGAAGAGCTGAAGCTTTCTTT
.	TRBJ1-4	.	TRBV7-8	CASRPGLPGSGKLFF	TGTGCCAGCAGACCGGGACTCCCTGGGTCGGGGAAACTGTTTTTT
few	TRBJ1-2	.	TRBV2	CASSEALLGGDGYTF	TGTGCCAGCAGTGAAGCGCTACTAGGAGGGGATGGCTACACCTTC
few	TRBJ2-7	TRBD1	TRBV11-3	CASSLRRTGNSYEQYF	TGTGCCAGCAGCTTGAGACGGACAGGAAACTCCTACGAGCAGTACTTC